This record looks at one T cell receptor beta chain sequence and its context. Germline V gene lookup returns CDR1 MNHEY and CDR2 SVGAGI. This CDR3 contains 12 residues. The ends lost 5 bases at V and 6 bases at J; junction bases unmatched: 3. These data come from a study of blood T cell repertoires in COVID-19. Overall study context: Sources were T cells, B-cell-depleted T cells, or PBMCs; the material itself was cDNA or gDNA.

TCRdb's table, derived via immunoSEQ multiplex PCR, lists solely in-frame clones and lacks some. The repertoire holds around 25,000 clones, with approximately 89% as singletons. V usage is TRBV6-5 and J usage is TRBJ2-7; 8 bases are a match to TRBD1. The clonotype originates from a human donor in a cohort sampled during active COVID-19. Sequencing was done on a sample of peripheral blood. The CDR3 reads CASSQGAGEQYF. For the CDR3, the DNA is TGTGCCAGCAGTCAGGGGGCCGGCGAGCAGTACTTC.